This T cell receptor beta chain was sequenced during a study of blood T cell repertoires in COVID-19. With V trimmed by 0 bases and J by 11 bases, 7 bases remained unmatched. This CDR3 has 14 residues. Per germline, CDR1 SGDLS and CDR2 YYNGEE. Data came from immunoSEQ multiplex PCR; TCRdb stores just in-frame clones and leaves some out. Counted here are around 210,000 clones, roughly four fifths occurring once; the ten biggest clones make up roughly 7%. The sample was peripheral blood. The chain employs TRBV9 and TRBJ1-2; 10 bases match TRBD1. This TCR was recovered from an elderly woman with COVID-19, enrolled during active disease. The CDR3 sequence is CASSVALGQGKYTF. The CDR3 DNA sequence: TGTGCCAGCAGCGTAGCTCTGGGACAGGGGAAGTACACCTTC.